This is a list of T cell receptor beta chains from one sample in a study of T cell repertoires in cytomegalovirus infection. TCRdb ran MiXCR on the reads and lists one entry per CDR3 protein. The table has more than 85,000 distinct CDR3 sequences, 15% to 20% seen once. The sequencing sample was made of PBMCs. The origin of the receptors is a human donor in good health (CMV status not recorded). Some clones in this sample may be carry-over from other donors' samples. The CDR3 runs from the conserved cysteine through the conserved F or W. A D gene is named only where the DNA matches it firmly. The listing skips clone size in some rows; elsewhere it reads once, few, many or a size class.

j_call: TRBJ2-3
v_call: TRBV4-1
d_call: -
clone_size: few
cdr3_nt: TGCGCCAGCAGCCGAATTCAGGGAAACACAGATACGCAGTATTTT
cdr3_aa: CASSRIQGNTDTQYF

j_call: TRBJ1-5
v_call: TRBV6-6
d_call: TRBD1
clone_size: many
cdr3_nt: TGTGCCAGCAGTAACCGGGACAGGGACAATCAGCCCCAGCATTTT
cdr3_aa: CASSNRDRDNQPQHF

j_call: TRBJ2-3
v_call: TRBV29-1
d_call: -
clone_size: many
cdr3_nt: TGCAGCTCAAGGAGGGGGGGACAGGTTGGAGATACGCAGTATTTT
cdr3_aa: CSSRRGGQVGDTQYF

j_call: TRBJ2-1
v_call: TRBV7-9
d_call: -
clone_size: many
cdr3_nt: TGTGCCAGCAGCGTGGATACTGGAGGTGAGCAGTTCTTC
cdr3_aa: CASSVDTGGEQFF

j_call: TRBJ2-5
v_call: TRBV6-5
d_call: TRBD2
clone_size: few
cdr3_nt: TGTGCCAGCAGCCCGGGACTAGCGGAGACCCAGTACTTC
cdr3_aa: CASSPGLAETQYF

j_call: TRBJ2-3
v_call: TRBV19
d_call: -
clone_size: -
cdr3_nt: TGTGCCAGTAGTAGGAAACGCACAGATACGCAGTATTTT
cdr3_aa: CASSRKRTDTQYF

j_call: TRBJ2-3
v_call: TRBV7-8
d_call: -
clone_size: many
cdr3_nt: TGTGCCAGCAGCCAAGGGGGGGTTTCGGGGGATGATACGCAGTATTTT
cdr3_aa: CASSQGGVSGDDTQYF

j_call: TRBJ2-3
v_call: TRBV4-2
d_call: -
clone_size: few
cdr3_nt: TGTGCCAGCAGCCAAGGGGGCGGAATAAGTACAGATACGCAGTATTTT
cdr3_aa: CASSQGGGISTDTQYF

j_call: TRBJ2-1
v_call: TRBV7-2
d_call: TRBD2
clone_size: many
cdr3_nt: TGTGCCAGCAGCCACCGGGGTACTAGCGGGAGCTCCTACAATGAGCAGTTCTTC
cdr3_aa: CASSHRGTSGSSYNEQFF

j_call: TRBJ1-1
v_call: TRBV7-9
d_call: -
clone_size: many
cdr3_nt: TGTGCCAGCAGCTTAGAAACGAACACTGAAGCTTTCTTT
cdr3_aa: CASSLETNTEAFF

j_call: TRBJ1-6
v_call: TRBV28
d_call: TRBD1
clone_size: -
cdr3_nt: TGTGCCAGCAGCGGGAGGGACAGGGGATTATGGAATTCACCCCTCCACTTT
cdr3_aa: CASSGRDRGLWNSPLHF

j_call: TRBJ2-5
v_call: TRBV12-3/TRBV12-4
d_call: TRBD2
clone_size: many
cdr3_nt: TGTGCCAGCAGTGGACTAGCGGGGGGACCCCAAGAGACCCAGTACTTC
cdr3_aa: CASSGLAGGPQETQYF

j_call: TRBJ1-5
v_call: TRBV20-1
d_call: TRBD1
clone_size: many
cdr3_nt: TGCAGTGCCACGGAGACCTCCAGGGGGGAATGGAGCAATCAGCCCCAGCATTTT
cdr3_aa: CSATETSRGEWSNQPQHF

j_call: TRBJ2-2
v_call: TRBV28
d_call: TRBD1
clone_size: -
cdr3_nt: TGTGCCAGCGCCACAGGGGGCACCCTCACCGGGGAGCTGTTTTTT
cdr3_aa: CASATGGTLTGELFF

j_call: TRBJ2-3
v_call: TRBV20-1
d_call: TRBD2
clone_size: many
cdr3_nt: TGCAGTGCTAGAGATGGGGGGCCAACGGGGGGGCCGACAGATACGCAGTATTTT
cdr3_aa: CSARDGGPTGGPTDTQYF

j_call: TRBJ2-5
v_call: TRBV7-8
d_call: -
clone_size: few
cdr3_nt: TGTGCCAGCAGCTCAGGGAAGGAGACCCAGTACTTC
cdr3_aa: CASSSGKETQYF

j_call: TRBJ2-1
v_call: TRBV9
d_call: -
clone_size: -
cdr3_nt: TGTGCCAGCAGCGTAAGATTGGGGGCGAGCAATGAGCAGTTCTTC
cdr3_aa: CASSVRLGASNEQFF

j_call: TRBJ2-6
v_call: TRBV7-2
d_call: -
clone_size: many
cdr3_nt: TGTGCCAGCAGCCCCACGCAAACTGGGGCCAACGTCCTGACTTTC
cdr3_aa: CASSPTQTGANVLTF

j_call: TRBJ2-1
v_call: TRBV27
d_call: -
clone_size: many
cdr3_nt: TGTGCCAGCAGTCCGATGTTGACCTACTCCTACAATGAGCAGTTCTTC
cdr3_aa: CASSPMLTYSYNEQFF

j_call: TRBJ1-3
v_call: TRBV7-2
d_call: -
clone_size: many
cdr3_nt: TGTGCCAGCAGTTCTACAGGGTCTCAGACTGGAAACACCATATATTTT
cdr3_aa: CASSSTGSQTGNTIYF

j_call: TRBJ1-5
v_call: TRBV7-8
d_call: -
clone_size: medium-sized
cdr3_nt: TGTGCCAGCAGCTTCCCTCGGGAGGGGGGCTCAGCTCAGCCCCAGCATTTT
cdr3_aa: CASSFPREGGSAQPQHF

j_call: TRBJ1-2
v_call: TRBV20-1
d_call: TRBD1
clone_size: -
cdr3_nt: TGCAGTGCTTGGTACAGGGGCGATGGCTACACCTTC
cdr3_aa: CSAWYRGDGYTF

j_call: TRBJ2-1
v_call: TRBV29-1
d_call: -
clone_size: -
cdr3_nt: TGCAGCGTTGAAAAGCAGTTCTTC
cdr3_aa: CSVEKQFF

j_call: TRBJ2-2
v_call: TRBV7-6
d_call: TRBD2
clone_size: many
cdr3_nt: TGTGCCAGCAGCCCTAGCGGGGGGGCAAACACCGGGGAGCTGTTTTTT
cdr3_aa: CASSPSGGANTGELFF

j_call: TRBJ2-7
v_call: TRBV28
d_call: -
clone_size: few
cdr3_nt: TGTGCCAGCAGTGGTCAGGGTCGGACGGGCTACGAGCAGTACTTC
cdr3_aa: CASSGQGRTGYEQYF

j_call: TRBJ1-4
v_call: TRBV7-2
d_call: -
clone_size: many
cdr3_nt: TGTGCCAGCAGCTTCCAGGGCGTCTCTAATGAAAAACTGTTTTTT
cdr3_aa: CASSFQGVSNEKLFF

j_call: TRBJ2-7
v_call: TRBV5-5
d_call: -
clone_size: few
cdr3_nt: TGTGCCAGCAGCTTGGATGGAGAACCCTACGAGCAGTACTTC
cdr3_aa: CASSLDGEPYEQYF

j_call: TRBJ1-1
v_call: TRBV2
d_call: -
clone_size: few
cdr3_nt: TGTGCCAGCAGCGCGCAGAGGAGGAACACTGAAGCTTTCTTT
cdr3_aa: CASSAQRRNTEAFF